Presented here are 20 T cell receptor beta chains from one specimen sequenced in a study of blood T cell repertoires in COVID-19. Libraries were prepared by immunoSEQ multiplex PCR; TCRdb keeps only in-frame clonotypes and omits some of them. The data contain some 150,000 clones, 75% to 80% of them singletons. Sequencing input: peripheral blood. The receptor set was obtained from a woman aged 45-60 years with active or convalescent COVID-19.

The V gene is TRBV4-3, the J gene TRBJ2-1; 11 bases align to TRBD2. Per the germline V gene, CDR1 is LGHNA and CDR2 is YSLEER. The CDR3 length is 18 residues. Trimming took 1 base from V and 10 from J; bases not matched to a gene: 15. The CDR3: CASSQGILVAGGQGEQFF. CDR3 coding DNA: TGCGCCAGCAGCCAAGGGATACTCGTAGCGGGAGGGCAGGGGGAGCAGTTCTTC.

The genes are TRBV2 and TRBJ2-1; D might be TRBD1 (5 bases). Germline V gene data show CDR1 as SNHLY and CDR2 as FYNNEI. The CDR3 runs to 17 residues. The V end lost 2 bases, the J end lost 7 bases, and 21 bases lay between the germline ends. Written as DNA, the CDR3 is TGTGCCAGCAGTGAAACGGAACTACTAAGGGGTTGGAATGAGCAGTTCTTC. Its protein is CASSETELLRGWNEQFF.

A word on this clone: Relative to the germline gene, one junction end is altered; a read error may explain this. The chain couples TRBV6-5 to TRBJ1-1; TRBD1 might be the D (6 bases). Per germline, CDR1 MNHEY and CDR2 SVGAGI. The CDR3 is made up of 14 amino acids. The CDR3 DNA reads TGTGCCAGCAGCTACTTCAGGGGTGGGACTGAAGCTTTCTTT. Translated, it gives CASSYFRGGTEAFF.

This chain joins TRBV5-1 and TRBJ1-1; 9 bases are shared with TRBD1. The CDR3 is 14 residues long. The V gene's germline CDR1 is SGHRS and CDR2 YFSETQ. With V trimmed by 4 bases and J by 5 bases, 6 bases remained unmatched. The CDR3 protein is CASSGGQGGTEAFF. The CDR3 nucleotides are TGCGCCAGCAGCGGGGGACAGGGTGGGACTGAAGCTTTCTTT.

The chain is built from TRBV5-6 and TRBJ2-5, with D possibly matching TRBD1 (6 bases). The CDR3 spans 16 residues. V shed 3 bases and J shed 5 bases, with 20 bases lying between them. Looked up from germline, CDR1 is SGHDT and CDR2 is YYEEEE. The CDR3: CASSSLGAGVPETQYF. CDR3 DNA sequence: TGTGCCAGCAGCTCCTTGGGGGCAGGGGTACCGGAGACCCAGTACTTC.

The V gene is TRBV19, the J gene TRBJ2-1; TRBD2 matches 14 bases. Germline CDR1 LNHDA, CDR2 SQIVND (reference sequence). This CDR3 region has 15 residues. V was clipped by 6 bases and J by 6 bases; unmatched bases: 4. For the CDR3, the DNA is TGTGCCAGTAGACCGGGACTAGCGGGAGTCAATGAGCAGTTCTTC. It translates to CASRPGLAGVNEQFF.

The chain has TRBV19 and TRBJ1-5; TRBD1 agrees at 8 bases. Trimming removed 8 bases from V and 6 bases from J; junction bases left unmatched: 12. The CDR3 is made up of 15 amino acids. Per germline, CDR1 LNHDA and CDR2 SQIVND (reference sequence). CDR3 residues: CASRTSRTGSQPQHF. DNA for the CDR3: TGTGCCAGTCGAACTTCACGGACAGGGAGTCAGCCCCAGCATTTT. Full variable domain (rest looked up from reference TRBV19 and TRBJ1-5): DGGITQSPKYLFRKEGQNVTLSCEQNLNHDAMYWYRQDPGQGLRLIYYSQIVNDFQKGDIAEGYSVSREKKESFPLTVTSAQKNPTAFYLCASRTSRTGSQPQHFGDGTRLSIL.

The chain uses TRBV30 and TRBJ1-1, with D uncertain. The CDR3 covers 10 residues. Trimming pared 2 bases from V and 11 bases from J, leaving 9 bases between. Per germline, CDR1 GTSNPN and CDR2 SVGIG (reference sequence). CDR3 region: CAWSLSRAFF. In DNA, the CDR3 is TGTGCCTGGAGTCTGTCACGGGCTTTCTTT.

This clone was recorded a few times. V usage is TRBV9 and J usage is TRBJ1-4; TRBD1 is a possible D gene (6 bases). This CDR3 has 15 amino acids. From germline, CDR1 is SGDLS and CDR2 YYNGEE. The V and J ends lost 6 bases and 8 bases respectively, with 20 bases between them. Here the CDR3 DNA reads TGTGCCAGCAACCGAGCTGGGGGCCCGATAGAAAAACTGTTTTTT. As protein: CASNRAGGPIEKLFF.

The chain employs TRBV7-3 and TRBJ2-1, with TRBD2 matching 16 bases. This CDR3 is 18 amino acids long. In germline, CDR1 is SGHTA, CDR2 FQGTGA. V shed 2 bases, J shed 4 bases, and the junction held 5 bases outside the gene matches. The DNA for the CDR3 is TGTGCCAGCAGCTTAGGGACTAGCGGGGGGGCGAGATACAATGAGCAGTTCTTC. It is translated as CASSLGTSGGARYNEQFF.

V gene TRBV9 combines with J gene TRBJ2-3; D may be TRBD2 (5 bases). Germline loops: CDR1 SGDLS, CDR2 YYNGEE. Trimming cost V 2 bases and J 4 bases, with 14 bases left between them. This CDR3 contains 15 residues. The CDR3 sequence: CASSVFEGRADTQYF. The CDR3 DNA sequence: TGTGCCAGCAGCGTGTTTGAGGGCCGGGCAGATACGCAGTATTTT.

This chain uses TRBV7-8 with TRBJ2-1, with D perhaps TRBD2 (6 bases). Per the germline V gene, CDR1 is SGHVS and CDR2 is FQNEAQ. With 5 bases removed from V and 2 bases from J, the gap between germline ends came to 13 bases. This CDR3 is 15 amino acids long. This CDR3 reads CASSLGTSTYNEQFF. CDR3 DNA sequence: TGTGCCAGCAGCCTTGGGACTTCGACCTACAATGAGCAGTTCTTC.

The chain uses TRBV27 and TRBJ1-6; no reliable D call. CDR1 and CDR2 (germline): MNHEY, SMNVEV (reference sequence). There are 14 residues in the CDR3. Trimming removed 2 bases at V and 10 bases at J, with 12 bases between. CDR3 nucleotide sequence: TGTGCCAGCAGTTTACTAAAGGGCGGGTCACCCCTCCACTTT. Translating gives CASSLLKGGSPLHF.

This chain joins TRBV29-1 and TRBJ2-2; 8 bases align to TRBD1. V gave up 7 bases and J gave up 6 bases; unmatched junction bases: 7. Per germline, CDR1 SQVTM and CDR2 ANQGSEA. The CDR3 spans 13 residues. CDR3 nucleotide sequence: TGCAGCGCCCAGGGGGCAGGGGCCGGGGAGCTGTTTTTT. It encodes CSAQGAGAGELFF.

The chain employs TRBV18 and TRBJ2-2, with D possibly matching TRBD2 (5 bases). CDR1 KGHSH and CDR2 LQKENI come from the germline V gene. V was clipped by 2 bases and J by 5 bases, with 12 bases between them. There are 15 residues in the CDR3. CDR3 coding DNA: TGTGCCAGCTCACCAGGCGGGTGGAGGACCGGGGAGCTGTTTTTT. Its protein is CASSPGGWRTGELFF.

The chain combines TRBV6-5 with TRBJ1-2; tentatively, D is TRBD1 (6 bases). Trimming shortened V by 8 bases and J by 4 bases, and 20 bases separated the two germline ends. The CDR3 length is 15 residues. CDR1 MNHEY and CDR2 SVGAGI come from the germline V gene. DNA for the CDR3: TGTGCCAGCTCTCCGACCGGGGGGCTAGGCTATGGCTACACCTTC. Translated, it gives CASSPTGGLGYGYTF.

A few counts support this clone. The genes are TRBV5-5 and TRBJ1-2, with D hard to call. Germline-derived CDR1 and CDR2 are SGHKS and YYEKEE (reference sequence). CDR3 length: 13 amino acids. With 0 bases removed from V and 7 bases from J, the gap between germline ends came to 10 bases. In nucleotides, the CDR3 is TGTGCCAGCAGCTTGGACGGGGAGCGTGGCTACACCTTC. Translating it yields CASSLDGERGYTF.

The CDR3 loop reads CASSFSGTKQETQYF. CDR3 bases: TGCGCCAGCAGCTTTAGCGGGACCAAACAAGAGACCCAGTACTTC. The rearrangement joins TRBV5-1 to TRBJ2-5; 8 positions match TRBD2. CDR1 is SGHRS and CDR2 is YFSETQ in the germline V gene. With V trimmed by 2 bases and J by 2 bases, 5 bases remained unmatched. The CDR3 is made up of 15 amino acids.

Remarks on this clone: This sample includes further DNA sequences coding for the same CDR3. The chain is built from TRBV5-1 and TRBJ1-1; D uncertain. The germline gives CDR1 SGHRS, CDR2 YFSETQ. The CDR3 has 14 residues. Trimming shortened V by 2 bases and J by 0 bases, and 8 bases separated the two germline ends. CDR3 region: CASSLIPVNTEAFF. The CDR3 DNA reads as TGCGCCAGCAGCTTAATCCCAGTGAACACTGAAGCTTTCTTT. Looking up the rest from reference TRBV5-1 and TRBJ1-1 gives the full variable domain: KAGVTQTPRYLIKTRGQQVTLSCSPISGHRSVSWYQQTPGQGLQFLFEYFSETQRNKGNFPGRFSGRQFSNSRSEMNVSTLELGDSALYLCASSLIPVNTEAFFGQGTRLTVV.

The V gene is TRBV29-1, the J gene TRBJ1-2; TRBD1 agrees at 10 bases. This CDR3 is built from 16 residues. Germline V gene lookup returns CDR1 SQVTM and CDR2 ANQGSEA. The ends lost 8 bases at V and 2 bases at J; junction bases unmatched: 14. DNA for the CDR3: TGCAGCCTCGGGGGAACCGGGACAGGGGAAAACTATGGCTACACCTTC. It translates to CSLGGTGTGENYGYTF.